Below, 30 T cell receptor beta chains from the same sample are listed, as sequenced in a study of CD8 T cells in ankylosing spondylitis. Their cognate antigens are unknown. TCRdb re-analysed the 5' RACE reads in MiXCR, keeping a single row per CDR3 protein. The table shows roughly 700,000 distinct CDR3 sequences, with around 20% occurring only once. General study results and limits: There was a TCR beta motif, made of eight highly homologous variants, that appeared characteristic of ankylosing spondylitis blood.

The sample taken for sequencing was blood, either unsorted or a sorted T cell fraction (not recorded which). All receptors come from a male donor with ankylosing spondylitis.

This clonotype has only a few counts. The chain links TRBV5-1 to TRBJ2-3; D gene ambiguous. CDR1 is SGHRS and CDR2 is YFSETQ in the germline V gene. The V gene lost 3 bases and the J gene lost 3 bases, with 8 bases spanning the gap. The CDR3 runs 13 residues. The CDR3 nucleotides are TGCGCCAGCAGCTCCGGGCCGACAGATACGCAGTATTTT. It specifies CASSSGPTDTQYF.

The gene calls are TRBV14 and TRBJ1-2; a possible D gene is TRBD1 (5 bases). V was cut by 4 bases and J by 8 bases, with 20 bases left in between. CDR1 and CDR2 (germline): SGHDN, FVKESK. CDR3 length equals 15 residues. The CDR3 sequence: CASSRDQQAGYGYTF. The CDR3 DNA follows: TGTGCCAGCAGCCGGGACCAACAAGCCGGGTACGGCTACACCTTC.

This clonotype was recorded a few times. The chain uses TRBV11-2 and TRBJ2-1, with 7 bases aligning to TRBD2. The CDR3 sequence is 14 residues long. Trimming at V came to 3 bases and at J to 4 bases, leaving 3 bases not matched to a gene. The germline CDR1 and CDR2 sequences are SGHAT and FQNNGV. The CDR3 sequence: CASSFGLEYNEQFF. The CDR3 nucleotides are TGTGCCAGCAGCTTCGGACTAGAATACAATGAGCAGTTCTTC.

This clonotype has only a few counts. The chain links TRBV6-1 to TRBJ2-5, with 10 bases matching TRBD2. Germline assignment: CDR1 MNHNS and CDR2 SASEGT. V lost 5 bases and J lost 3; bases outside the gene matches: 3. The CDR3 has 14 residues. The CDR3 DNA reads as TGTGCCAGCAGTCCAGGGACTAGCGAAGAGACCCAGTACTTC. Translated: CASSPGTSEETQYF.

This chain connects TRBV4-1 to TRBJ2-5; 9 bases agree with TRBD2. The CDR3 covers 17 residues. The J segment lost 0 bases and the V segment lost 0 bases, leaving 5 bases of the junction unmatched. Germline assignment: CDR1 MGHRA and CDR2 YSYEKL. CDR3 sequence reads: CASSQEASGKYQETQYF. The CDR3 DNA is TGCGCCAGCAGCCAAGAGGCTAGCGGGAAGTACCAAGAGACCCAGTACTTC.

The genes are TRBV15 and TRBJ2-7; D uncertain. Trimming left V 0 bases short and J 1 base short, with 10 bases between. CDR1 LNHNV and CDR2 YYDKDF come from the germline V gene (reference sequence). The CDR3 is 15 residues long. The CDR3: CATSRDLGMSYEQYF. CDR3 DNA: TGTGCCACCAGCAGAGATCTGGGTATGTCCTACGAGCAGTACTTC.

The chain links TRBV24-1 to TRBJ1-3, with D hard to call. The CDR3 is 12 amino acids. CDR1 KGHDR and CDR2 SFDVKD come from the germline V gene. Trimming removed 7 bases at V and 0 bases at J, with 3 bases between. The CDR3 sequence: CATRDSGNTIYF. The CDR3 DNA is TGTGCCACCAGAGACTCTGGAAACACCATATATTTT.

In this sample, this clonotype turned up a few times. The gene calls are TRBV11-3 and TRBJ1-1, with a weak D call TRBD1 (5 bases). Germline lookup yields CDR1 SGHNT and CDR2 YENEEA. Deletions cut 1 base from V and 4 bases from J, with 16 bases between. This CDR3 is 16 amino acids long. CDR3: CASSLGRGHHGTEAFF. CDR3 in DNA: TGTGCCAGCAGCTTAGGGCGCGGACACCATGGCACTGAAGCTTTCTTT.

This clonotype appeared many times. The V and J genes are TRBV20-1 and TRBJ1-4; D gene ambiguous. Germline V lookup: CDR1 DFQATT, CDR2 SNEGSKA (reference sequence). This CDR3 region has 13 residues. The germline V and J ends were trimmed by 0 bases and 0 bases, with 2 bases remaining between them. The CDR3 coding sequence is TGCAGTGCTAGAGATTCAACTAATGAAAAACTGTTTTTT. Its translation is CSARDSTNEKLFF.

This clonotype appeared a few times. The CDR3 DNA reads as TGCGCCAGCAGCTTGCTTCCCGACAGAGTCTACGAGCAGTACTTC. As protein: CASSLLPDRVYEQYF. The chain couples TRBV5-1 to TRBJ2-7; D may be TRBD1 (5 bases). V lost 1 base, J lost 3 bases, and 14 bases lay in between. The CDR3 is 15 residues long. The germline V gene has CDR1 SGHRS and CDR2 YFSETQ.

The chain recombines TRBV4-1 with TRBJ2-3; no clear D. The germline V gene encodes CDR1 MGHRA and CDR2 YSYEKL. This CDR3 is built from 14 residues. V dropped 4 bases and J dropped 3 bases, with 11 bases sitting between them. In DNA, the CDR3 is TGCGCCAGCAGCCTCCTGGAAGGGACAGATACGCAGTATTTT. This codes for CASSLLEGTDTQYF.

This clonotype was picked up a small number of times. V and J are TRBV24-1 and TRBJ2-5; TRBD1 is a possible D gene (5 bases). The CDR3 is 13 amino acids. Germline V gene lookup returns CDR1 KGHDR and CDR2 SFDVKD. V shed 5 bases and J shed 2 bases, with 8 bases lying between them. The CDR3 loop reads CATSAGKQETQYF. CDR3 bases: TGTGCCACCAGTGCAGGGAAACAAGAGACCCAGTACTTC.

The chain joins TRBV20-1 to TRBJ2-5, with 13 bases that match TRBD2. Germline V CDR1 and CDR2: DFQATT, SNEGSKA (reference sequence). V lost 5 bases, J lost 1 base, and 4 bases stayed unmatched. The length of the CDR3 is 15 residues. The CDR3 region has the DNA TGCAGTGCTGGGACTAGCGGGGCGTCCCAAGAGACCCAGTACTTC. It yields the protein CSAGTSGASQETQYF.

V usage is TRBV7-2 and J usage is TRBJ2-1, with 11 bases that match TRBD1. J lost 6 bases, V lost 5 bases, and 9 bases had no gene match. CDR1 SGHTA and CDR2 FQGNSA come from the germline V gene. The CDR3 contains 16 residues. The CDR3 loop is CASSQYGTGGFNEQFF. DNA for the CDR3: TGTGCCAGCAGCCAATACGGGACAGGGGGTTTCAATGAGCAGTTCTTC.

This clonotype has a handful of counts. The chain combines TRBV12-3 or TRBV12-4 with TRBJ1-2; 7 nucleotides align to TRBD1. CDR3 size: 13 residues. The V segment lost 8 bases and the J segment 3 bases; nucleotides outside the gene matches: 6. CDR3 nucleotides: TGTGCCAGCGGCTACAGGGGACACTATGGCTACACCTTC. This translates into CASGYRGHYGYTF.

V gene TRBV5-6 combines with J gene TRBJ1-1; D unresolved. Trimming stripped 4 bases from V and 0 bases from J, with 10 bases between. There are 14 residues in the CDR3. Germline-derived CDR1 and CDR2 are SGHDT and YYEEEE. CDR3 sequence reads: CASSVQTVNTEAFF. The CDR3 bases are TGTGCCAGCAGCGTACAAACAGTGAACACTGAAGCTTTCTTT.

The V and J genes are TRBV12-3 or TRBV12-4 and TRBJ2-1, with 9 nucleotides matching TRBD2. CDR3 size: 14 residues. V shed 5 bases and J 5 bases; nucleotides not matched to a gene: 4. In DNA, the CDR3 is TGTGCCAGCAGTGCCGGGACTAGCAACAATGAGCAGTTCTTC. Translated: CASSAGTSNNEQFF.

CDR3 sequence: CSAEIRAGTGPYRAGFTQYF. In DNA form, the CDR3 reads TGCAGTGCGGAAATCCGGGCCGGGACAGGGCCTTATCGCGCAGGTTTTACGCAGTATTTT. The chain combines TRBV20-1 with TRBJ2-3; 9 bases map to TRBD1. Germline CDR1 is DFQATT and CDR2 is SNEGSKA (reference sequence). V lost 6 bases to trimming and J lost 8 bases; unmatched junction nucleotides: 30. The CDR3 is made up of 20 amino acids.

This clonotype was detected only a few times. The V and J genes are TRBV29-1 and TRBJ2-3, with D uncertain. CDR3 length equals 13 residues. Trimming shortened V by 0 bases and J by 4 bases, and 8 bases separated the two germline ends. Germline lookup yields CDR1 SQVTM and CDR2 ANQGSEA. The CDR3: CSVEDPGADTQYF. The CDR3 DNA follows: TGCAGCGTTGAAGACCCTGGGGCAGATACGCAGTATTTT.

The gene calls are TRBV4-1 and TRBJ1-1; tentative D call: TRBD1 (6 bases). The germline V gene has CDR1 MGHRA and CDR2 YSYEKL. V was pared by 0 bases and J by 5 bases, with 13 bases between. This CDR3 contains 15 residues. Here the CDR3 DNA reads TGCGCCAGCAGCCAAGACTGGACAACAGGGACTGAAGCTTTCTTT. As protein: CASSQDWTTGTEAFF.

The chain joins TRBV3-1 to TRBJ2-2; TRBD2 is a possible D gene (5 bases). Germline lookup yields CDR1 LGHDT and CDR2 YNNKEL (reference sequence). The CDR3 contains 14 residues. Trimming left V 1 base short and J 5 bases short, with 8 bases between. The CDR3 DNA reads as TGTGCCAGCAGCCAAGGAACTAGTACCGGGGAGCTGTTTTTT. Translated: CASSQGTSTGELFF.

This clonotype was counted a few times. The chain has TRBV12-3 or TRBV12-4 and TRBJ1-3; the D gene is possibly TRBD1 (5 bases). This CDR3 is 14 amino acids long. V was clipped by 3 bases and J by 7 bases, with 13 bases between them. The DNA for the CDR3 is TGTGCCAGCAGTTTCGGCCAGGGAGGTAACACCATATATTTT. Translation: CASSFGQGGNTIYF.

This clonotype has a handful of counts. This chain links TRBV15 with TRBJ1-6, with 9 positions matching TRBD1. Germline trimming cut 3 bases from V and 7 bases from J; bases unmatched to any gene: 4. The CDR3 totals 15 residues. Per the germline V gene, CDR1 is LNHNV and CDR2 is YYDKDF (reference sequence). DNA of the CDR3: TGTGCCACCAGCAGGGGGACAGGGCAGAATTCACCCCTCCACTTT. As protein: CATSRGTGQNSPLHF.

The V gene is TRBV19, the J gene TRBJ2-1; D unresolved. Per the germline V gene, CDR1 is LNHDA and CDR2 is SQIVND (reference sequence). With 8 bases removed from V and 9 bases from J, the gap between germline ends came to 8 bases. This CDR3 region has 10 residues. The CDR3 here is CASGVGEQFF. CDR3 DNA: TGTGCCAGTGGAGTGGGTGAGCAGTTCTTC.

The chain recombines TRBV20-1 with TRBJ2-5; 9 bases align to TRBD2. The V and J ends lost 5 bases and 2 bases, in that order; junction bases with no gene match: 6. The CDR3 is 14 amino acids. The germline gives CDR1 DFQATT, CDR2 SNEGSKA (reference sequence). The CDR3 nucleotides read TGCAGTGCTTGGACTAGCGCCGAACAAGAGACCCAGTACTTC. Translating gives CSAWTSAEQETQYF.

The chain carries TRBV27 and TRBJ2-5, with 10 bases matching TRBD1. Germline CDR1 is MNHEY and CDR2 is SMNVEV (reference sequence). This CDR3 has 16 amino acids. Trimming removed 3 bases from V and 5 bases from J; junction bases left unmatched: 9. The CDR3 DNA follows: TGTGCCAGCAGTTTCCTCGACAGGGGGCGAGGGGAGACCCAGTACTTC. Its protein is CASSFLDRGRGETQYF.

The chain couples TRBV28 to TRBJ2-5, with TRBD2 matching 7 bases. The ends lost 5 bases at V and 4 bases at J; junction bases unmatched: 10. The germline V gene has CDR1 MDHEN and CDR2 SYDVKM. This CDR3 region has 15 residues. The CDR3 is CASSPPGLAVETQYF. The DNA for the CDR3 is TGTGCCAGCAGTCCCCCGGGTCTAGCGGTAGAGACCCAGTACTTC.

V and J are TRBV4-2 and TRBJ1-5, with a tentative D call TRBD1 (6 bases). The V gene lost 4 bases and the J gene lost 8 bases, with 12 bases spanning the gap. CDR1 and CDR2 from the germline V gene are LGHNA and YNFKEQ. CDR3 size: 13 residues. DNA of the CDR3: TGTGCCAGCAGCCCCCCAGGGGAAAAGCCCCAGCATTTT. Its translation: CASSPPGEKPQHF.

The table lists this clonotype with a few counts. The chain links TRBV7-2 to TRBJ2-3; 8 nucleotides agree with TRBD2. V trimming: 1 base; J trimming: 4 bases; junction bases outside the gene matches: 4. Germline V gene data show CDR1 as SGHTA and CDR2 as FQGNSA. This CDR3 contains 15 residues. The CDR3 protein is CASSLGTSRADTQYF. CDR3 in DNA: TGTGCCAGCAGCTTAGGGACTAGCAGGGCAGATACGCAGTATTTT. The complete variable domain, with remaining parts taken from reference TRBV7-2 and TRBJ2-3, reads GAGVSQSPSNKVTEKGKDVELRCDPISGHTALYWYRQSLGQGLEFLIYFQGNSAPDKSGLPSDRFSAERTGGSVSTLTIQRTQQEDSAVYLCASSLGTSRADTQYFGPGTRLTVL.

This clonotype was observed a few times. The chain links TRBV29-1 to TRBJ2-1; TRBD2 matches at 12 bases. Germline loops: CDR1 SQVTM, CDR2 ANQGSEA. V was pared by 4 bases and J by 7 bases, with 5 bases of the junction left unmatched. CDR3 length equals 14 residues. CDR3 residues: CSVVLGLAGNEQFF. CDR3 in DNA: TGCAGCGTTGTTCTCGGACTAGCGGGAAATGAGCAGTTCTTC.